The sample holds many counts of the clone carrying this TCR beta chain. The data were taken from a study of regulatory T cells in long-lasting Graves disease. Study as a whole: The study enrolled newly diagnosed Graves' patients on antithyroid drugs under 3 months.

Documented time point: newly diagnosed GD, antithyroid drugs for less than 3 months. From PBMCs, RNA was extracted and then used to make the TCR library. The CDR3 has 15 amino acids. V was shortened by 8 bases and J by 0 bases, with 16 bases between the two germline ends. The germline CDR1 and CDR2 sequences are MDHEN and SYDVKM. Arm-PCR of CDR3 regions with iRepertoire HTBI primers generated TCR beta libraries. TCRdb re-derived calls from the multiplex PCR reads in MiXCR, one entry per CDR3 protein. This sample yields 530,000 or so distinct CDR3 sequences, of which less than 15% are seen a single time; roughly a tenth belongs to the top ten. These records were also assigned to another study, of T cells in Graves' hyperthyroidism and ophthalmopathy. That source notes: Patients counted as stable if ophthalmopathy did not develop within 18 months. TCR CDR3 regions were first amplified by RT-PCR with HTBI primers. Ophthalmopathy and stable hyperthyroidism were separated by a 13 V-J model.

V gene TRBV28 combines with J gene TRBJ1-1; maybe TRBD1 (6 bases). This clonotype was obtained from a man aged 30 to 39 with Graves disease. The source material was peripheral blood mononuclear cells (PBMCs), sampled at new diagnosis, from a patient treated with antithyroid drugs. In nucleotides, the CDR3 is TGTGCCAGCGGGCGGACAGACCTCATGAACACTGAAGCTTTCTTT. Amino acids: CASGRTDLMNTEAFF.